Shown below are 7 T cell receptor beta chains from a single sample sequenced in a study of Ad26.COV2.S vaccination and SARS-CoV-2 variants. Assay used: immunoSEQ multiplex PCR; TCRdb lists only in-frame clones, some missing. The repertoire has 350,000 to 450,000 clones, approximately 90% of them found once; the top ten carry about 3.9%. The material sequenced was peripheral blood, taken after recovery from COVID-19. The receptors here all came from a human donor who had recovered from COVID-19.

This clone was seen only once. A junction end diverges from the germline sequence, so it may reflect a read error. The chain uses TRBV4-3 and TRBJ2-2, with 7 bases fitting TRBD2. The CDR3 consists of 15 residues. Germline CDR1 reads LGHNA; CDR2 reads YSLEER. CDR3 nucleotides: TGCGCCAGCAGCCTTTTGGGGGGGAACACGGGGGAGCTGTTTTTT. Its translation: CASSLLGGNTGELFF.

This clone was detected only once. The genes are TRBV5-8 and TRBJ1-1; 7 bases line up with TRBD1. The CDR3 has 14 amino acids. V lost 3 bases to trimming and J lost 5 bases; unmatched junction nucleotides: 7. Germline loops: CDR1 SGHTS, CDR2 YDEGEE. This CDR3 reads CASSWGRGRTEAFF. The CDR3 region has the DNA TGTGCCAGCAGCTGGGGTAGGGGGCGGACTGAAGCTTTCTTT.

This clone was seen once. The V and J genes are TRBV25-1 and TRBJ1-1; D possibly corresponds to TRBD1 (5 bases). This CDR3 has 15 residues. The V gene's germline CDR1 is MGHDK and CDR2 SYGVNS. The ends were cut back, 5 bases at V and 5 bases at J, with 18 bases in the middle. CDR3: CASSYLKFGGTEAFF. For the CDR3, the DNA is TGTGCCAGCAGTTACCTCAAATTTGGGGGTACTGAAGCTTTCTTT.

This rearrangement joins TRBV9 to TRBJ2-3; 9 positions match TRBD2. Germline V gives CDR1 SGDLS, CDR2 YYNGEE. This CDR3 is 16 amino acids long. V was pared by 0 bases and J by 4 bases, with 6 bases of the junction left unmatched. CDR3 nucleotide sequence: TGTGCCAGCAGCGTAGCGGGCGGGGGGGATTCAGATACGCAGTATTTT. Residues: CASSVAGGGDSDTQYF.

The chain employs TRBV9 and TRBJ2-7; tentatively, D is TRBD2 (5 bases). Trimming shortened V by 5 bases and J by 7 bases, and 7 bases separated the two germline ends. The CDR3 spans 10 residues. The V gene's germline CDR1 is SGDLS and CDR2 YYNGEE. CDR3 nucleotides: TGTGCCAGCAGTGGGAGAGAGCAGTACTTC. Amino acids: CASSGREQYF.

The rearrangement uses TRBV6-5 and TRBJ2-3; TRBD2 might be the D (6 bases). Trimming pared 8 bases from V and 2 bases from J, leaving 17 bases between. The length of the CDR3 is 15 residues. CDR1 is MNHEY and CDR2 is SVGAGI in the germline V gene. CDR3 sequence reads: CASASLGGSTDTQYF. In nucleotides, the CDR3 is TGTGCCAGCGCCTCACTTGGGGGGTCCACAGATACGCAGTATTTT.

The V gene is TRBV19, the J gene TRBJ2-2; D ambiguous. The germline gives CDR1 LNHDA, CDR2 SQIVND (reference sequence). The CDR3 has 12 residues. The V end was cut by 7 bases, the J end by 5 bases, with 8 bases between. The CDR3: CASIGPTGELFF. In DNA form, the CDR3 reads TGTGCCAGTATTGGCCCAACCGGGGAGCTGTTTTTT. The whole variable domain, remainder taken from reference TRBV19 and TRBJ2-2, is DGGITQSPKYLFRKEGQNVTLSCEQNLNHDAMYWYRQDPGQGLRLIYYSQIVNDFQKGDIAEGYSVSREKKESFPLTVTSAQKNPTAFYLCASIGPTGELFFGEGSRLTVL.